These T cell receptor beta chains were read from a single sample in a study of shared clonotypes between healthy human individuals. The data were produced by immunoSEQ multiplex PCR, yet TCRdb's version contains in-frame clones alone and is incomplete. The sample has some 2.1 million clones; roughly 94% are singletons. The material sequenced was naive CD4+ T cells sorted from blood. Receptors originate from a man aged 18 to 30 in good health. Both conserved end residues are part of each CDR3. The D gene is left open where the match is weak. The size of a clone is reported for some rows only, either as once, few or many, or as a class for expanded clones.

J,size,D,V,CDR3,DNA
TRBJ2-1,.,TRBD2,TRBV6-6,CASKAGVIDEQFF,TGTGCCAGCAAGGCGGGAGTGATCGATGAGCAGTTCTTC
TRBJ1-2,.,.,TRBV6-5,CASRAGGWKDGYTF,TGTGCCAGCCGTGCCGGGGGGTGGAAAGATGGCTACACCTTC
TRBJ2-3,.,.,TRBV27,CASSFEGRTDTQYF,TGTGCCAGCAGTTTCGAGGGGAGGACAGATACGCAGTATTTT
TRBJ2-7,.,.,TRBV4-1,CASSQAQNLYEQYF,TGCGCCAGCAGCCAAGCTCAGAACCTCTACGAGCAGTACTTC
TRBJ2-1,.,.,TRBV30,CAWTGVNEQFF,TGTGCCTGGACAGGGGTCAATGAGCAGTTCTTC
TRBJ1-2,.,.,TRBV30,CAWSGGAGYTF,TGTGCCTGGAGCGGGGGAGCGGGCTACACCTTC
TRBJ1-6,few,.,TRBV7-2,CASSLDASNSPLHF,TGTGCCAGCAGCTTAGATGCAAGTAATTCACCCCTCCACTTT
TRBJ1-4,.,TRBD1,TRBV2,CASNGQGAPGEKLFF,TGTGCCAGCAACGGACAGGGGGCGCCGGGGGAAAAACTGTTTTTT
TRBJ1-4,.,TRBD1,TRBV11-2,CASSSGTGKEEKLFF,TGTGCCAGCAGCTCGGGGACAGGAAAGGAGGAAAAACTGTTTTTT
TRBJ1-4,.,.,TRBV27,CASSLSANLRVEKLFF,TGTGCCAGCAGTTTATCAGCGAACTTAAGGGTTGAAAAACTGTTTTTT
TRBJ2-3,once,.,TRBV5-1,CASSPQGTDTQYF,TGCGCCAGCAGTCCCCAGGGGACAGATACGCAGTATTTT
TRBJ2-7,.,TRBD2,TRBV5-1,CASTSGSSYEQYF,TGCGCCAGTACTAGCGGGTCGTCCTACGAGCAGTACTTC
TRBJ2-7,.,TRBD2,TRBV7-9,CASRARAGGPHEQYF,TGTGCCAGCAGGGCCCGCGCGGGGGGGCCCCACGAGCAGTACTTC
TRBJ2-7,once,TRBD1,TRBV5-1,CASSLGTGEAYEQYF,TGCGCCAGCAGCTTGGGGACAGGGGAGGCCTACGAGCAGTACTTC
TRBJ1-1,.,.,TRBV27,CAARRGFTTEAFF,TGTGCCGCAAGAAGGGGGTTTACCACTGAAGCTTTCTTT
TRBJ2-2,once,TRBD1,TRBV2,CASSGQGHTGELFF,TGTGCCAGCAGTGGACAGGGGCACACCGGGGAGCTGTTTTTT
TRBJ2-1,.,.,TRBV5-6,CASSLTLSEQFF,TGTGCCAGCAGCTTGACCTTGAGCGAGCAGTTCTTC
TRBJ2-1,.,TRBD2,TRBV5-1,CASSSTSGTNEQFF,TGCGCCAGCAGCTCTACTAGCGGTACAAATGAGCAGTTCTTC
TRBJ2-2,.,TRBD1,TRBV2,CASRGTGGRTGELFF,TGTGCCAGCAGGGGGACAGGGGGCCGCACCGGGGAGCTGTTTTTT
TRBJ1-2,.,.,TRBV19,CASSITGLVGGYTF,TGTGCCAGTAGTATTACTGGGCTCGTCGGAGGCTACACCTTC
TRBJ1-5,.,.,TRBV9,CASSVRGSLDQPQHF,TGTGCCAGCAGCGTAAGGGGAAGCCTAGATCAGCCCCAGCATTTT
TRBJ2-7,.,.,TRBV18,CASSESVPRYADEQYF,TGTGCCAGCTCAGAATCGGTGCCCCGGTATGCGGACGAGCAGTACTTC
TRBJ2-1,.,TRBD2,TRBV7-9,CASSSLRDSGSYNEQFF,TGTGCCAGCAGCTCCTTGAGGGATAGCGGGAGTTACAATGAGCAGTTCTTC
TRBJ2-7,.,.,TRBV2,CASREDVSYEQYF,TGTGCCAGCAGGGAGGATGTAAGCTACGAGCAGTACTTC
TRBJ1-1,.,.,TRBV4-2,CASSPRGPTGNTEAFF,TGTGCCAGCAGCCCCCGGGGCCCGACAGGGAACACTGAAGCTTTCTTT
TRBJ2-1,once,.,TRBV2,CASTSYNEQFF,TGTGCCAGCACCAGCTACAATGAGCAGTTCTTC
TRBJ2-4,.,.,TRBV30,CAWSYPGPWTDIQYF,TGTGCCTGGAGTTACCCGGGCCCTTGGACGGACATTCAGTACTTC
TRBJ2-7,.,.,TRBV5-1,CASSPWGSTYEQYF,TGCGCCAGCAGCCCTTGGGGGAGTACCTACGAGCAGTACTTC
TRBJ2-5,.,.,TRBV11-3,CASSSQTEKETQYF,TGTGCCAGCAGCTCCCAAACAGAAAAAGAGACCCAGTACTTC
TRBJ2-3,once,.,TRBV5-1,CASSLAVTVDTQYF,TGCGCCAGCAGCTTGGCGGTTACGGTGGATACGCAGTATTTT
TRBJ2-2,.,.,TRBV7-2,CASSLAGPPTGELFF,TGTGCCAGCAGCTTAGCGGGGCCGCCCACCGGGGAGCTGTTTTTT
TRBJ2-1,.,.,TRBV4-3,CASSQDFVSYNEQFF,TGCGCCAGCAGCCAAGACTTTGTGTCCTACAATGAGCAGTTCTTC
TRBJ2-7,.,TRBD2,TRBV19,CASSPSGLATGEQYF,TGTGCCAGTAGTCCCTCGGGACTAGCGACGGGCGAGCAGTACTTC
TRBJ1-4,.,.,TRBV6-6,CATQRGAEKLFF,TGTGCCACCCAGAGAGGGGCTGAAAAACTGTTTTTT
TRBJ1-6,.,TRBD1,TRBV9,CASSARGQGNSPLHF,TGTGCCAGCAGCGCAAGGGGACAGGGGAATTCACCCCTCCACTTT
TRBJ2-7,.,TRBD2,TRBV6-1,CASSAGTSVYEQYF,TGTGCCAGCAGCGCCGGGACTAGCGTGTACGAGCAGTACTTC
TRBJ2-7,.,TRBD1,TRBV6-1,CASRGQDWSYEQYF,TGTGCCAGCAGGGGACAGGACTGGTCCTACGAGCAGTACTTC
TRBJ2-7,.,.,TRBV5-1,CASRMGGPIYEQYF,TGCGCCAGCAGGATGGGGGGGCCTATCTACGAGCAGTACTTC
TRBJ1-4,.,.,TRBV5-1,CASSLQGATNEKLFF,TGCGCCAGCAGCTTGCAGGGAGCAACTAATGAAAAACTGTTTTTT
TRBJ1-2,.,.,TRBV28,CASSFGYGYTF,TGTGCCAGCAGTTTTGGCTATGGCTACACCTTC
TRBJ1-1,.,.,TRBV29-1,CSVGQGHTEAFF,TGCAGCGTTGGGCAGGGCCACACTGAAGCTTTCTTT
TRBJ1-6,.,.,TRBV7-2,CASSPRRVNSPLHF,TGTGCCAGCAGCCCGCGACGCGTTAATTCACCCCTCCACTTT
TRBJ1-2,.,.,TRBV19,CASSILGGPSGYTF,TGTGCCAGTAGTATATTGGGGGGCCCGAGTGGCTACACCTTC
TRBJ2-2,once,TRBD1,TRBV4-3,CASRGQVLTGELFF,TGCGCCAGCAGGGGACAGGTTCTCACCGGGGAGCTGTTTTTT
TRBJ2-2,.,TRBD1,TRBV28,CASRSGQGNTGELFF,TGTGCCAGCAGATCCGGACAGGGGAACACCGGGGAGCTGTTTTTT
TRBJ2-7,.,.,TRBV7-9,CASSLVLGGAYEQYF,TGTGCCAGCAGCTTAGTGTTAGGAGGGGCCTACGAGCAGTACTTC
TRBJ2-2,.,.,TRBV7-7,CASSLARGGELFF,TGTGCTAGCAGCTTAGCGCGGGGCGGGGAGCTGTTTTTT
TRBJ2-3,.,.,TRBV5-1,CASSLEAGPSTDTQYF,TGCGCCAGCAGCTTGGAGGCAGGGCCCTCCACAGATACGCAGTATTTT
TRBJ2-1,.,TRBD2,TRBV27,CASRTSGNNNEQFF,TGTGCCAGCAGGACTAGCGGGAATAACAATGAGCAGTTCTTC
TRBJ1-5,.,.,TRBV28,CASSLRSQPQHF,TGTGCCAGCAGTTTAAGGAGTCAGCCCCAGCATTTT
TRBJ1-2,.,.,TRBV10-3,CAISESGQYGYTF,TGTGCCATCAGTGAGTCGGGGCAGTACGGCTACACCTTC
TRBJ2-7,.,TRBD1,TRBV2,CASSLGAGQGTYEQYF,TGTGCCAGCAGCCTCGGGGCGGGACAGGGGACCTACGAGCAGTACTTC
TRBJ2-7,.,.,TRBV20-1,CSAKDVYEQYF,TGCAGTGCCAAGGACGTATACGAGCAGTACTTC
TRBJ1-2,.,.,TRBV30,CAWSVSGFGYGYTF,TGTGCCTGGAGTGTGTCAGGGTTCGGGTATGGCTACACCTTC
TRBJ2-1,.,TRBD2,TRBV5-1,CASSEAGGSYNEQFF,TGCGCCAGCAGCGAAGCGGGGGGCTCCTACAATGAGCAGTTCTTC